Reported below is one T cell receptor (beta chain). The authors used template switching to add a universal primer site and gave cDNA unique molecular identifiers. TCRdb processed the 5' RACE reads anew with MiXCR; each CDR3 protein has one entry. The sample lists some 660,000 distinct CDR3 sequences, more than 6.5% seen once, with 0.85% to 1% in the top ten. This sample was included in a study of identical twins. The CDR3 is 14 amino acids. Germline CDR1 reads SQVTM; CDR2 reads ANQGSEA. V was clipped by 6 bases and J by 3 bases, with 18 bases between them. These data were also filed under a second study, of yellow fever vaccine responses in identical twins.

The sequencing sample was made of PBMCs. The J gene is TRBJ2-7, the V gene TRBV29-1, with TRBD1 as a possible D gene (5 bases). The TCR sequence derives from a woman under 30 in good health. CDR3: CSVARGRAFYEQYF. CDR3 coding DNA: TGCAGCGTCGCAAGGGGCAGGGCGTTCTACGAGCAGTACTTC.